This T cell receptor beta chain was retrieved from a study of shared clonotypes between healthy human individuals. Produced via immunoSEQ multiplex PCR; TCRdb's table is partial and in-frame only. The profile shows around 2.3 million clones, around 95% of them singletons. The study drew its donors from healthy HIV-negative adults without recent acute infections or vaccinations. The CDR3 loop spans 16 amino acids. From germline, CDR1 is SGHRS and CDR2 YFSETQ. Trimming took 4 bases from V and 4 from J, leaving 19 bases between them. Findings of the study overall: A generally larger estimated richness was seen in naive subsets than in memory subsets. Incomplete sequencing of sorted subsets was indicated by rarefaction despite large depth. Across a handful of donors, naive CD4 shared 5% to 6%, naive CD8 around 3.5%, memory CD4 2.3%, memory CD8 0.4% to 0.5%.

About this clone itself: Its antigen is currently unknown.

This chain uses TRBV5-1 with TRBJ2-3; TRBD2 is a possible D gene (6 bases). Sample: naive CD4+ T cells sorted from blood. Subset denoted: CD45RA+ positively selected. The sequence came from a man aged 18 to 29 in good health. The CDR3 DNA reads TGCGCCAGCAGCCCTTGGGGGGAAGGAGGTCCAGATACGCAGTATTTT. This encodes CASSPWGEGGPDTQYF.